In this sample, the clone carrying this TCR beta chain turned up a few times. V lost 5 bases to trimming and J lost 3 bases; unmatched junction nucleotides: 9. In germline, CDR1 is DFQATT, CDR2 SNEGSKA (reference sequence). This CDR3 spans 15 amino acids. The data originate from a study of human T cells and chemical hapten exposure. The time point was: patch test 3, about 24 weeks after DPC sensitization. Treatment meaning: therapeutic diphenylcyclopropenone sensitization with weekly scalp DPC. MiXCR, applied by TCRdb to the RACE reads, yields one record per CDR3 protein. The table has more than 150,000 distinct CDR3 sequences, around a quarter seen once; the top ten hold 2.5%.

This specimen was whole blood, taken in connection with sensitization to the hapten diphenylcyclopropenone (DPC). The chain is built from TRBV20-1 and TRBJ2-1; 8 bases line up with TRBD2. The receptor's source is a woman in her forties with alopecia areata. Some clones in this sample may be carry-over from other donors' samples. CDR3 amino acids: CSALLTSGLYNEQFF. The CDR3 nucleotides are TGCAGTGCTCTCCTAACTAGCGGACTCTACAATGAGCAGTTCTTC.